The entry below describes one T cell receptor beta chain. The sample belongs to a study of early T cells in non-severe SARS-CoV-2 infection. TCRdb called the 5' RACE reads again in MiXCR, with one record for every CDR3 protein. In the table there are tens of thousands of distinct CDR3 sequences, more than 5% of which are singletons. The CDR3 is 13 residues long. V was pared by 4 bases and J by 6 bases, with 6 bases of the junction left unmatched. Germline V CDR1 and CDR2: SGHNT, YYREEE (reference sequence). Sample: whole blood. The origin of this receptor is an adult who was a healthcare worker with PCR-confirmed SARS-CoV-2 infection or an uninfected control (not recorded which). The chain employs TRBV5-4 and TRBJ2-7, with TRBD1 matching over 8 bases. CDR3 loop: CASSPRGPGEQYF. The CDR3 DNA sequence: TGTGCCAGCAGCCCCAGGGGGCCGGGCGAGCAGTACTTC.